The 27 T cell receptor beta chains below all came from one sample that was sequenced in a study of T cell responses to AZD1222 COVID-19 vaccine. Repertoires were generated with immunoSEQ multiplex PCR, while TCRdb's copy carries only in-frame clones and drops some. The table has over 100,000 clones, about nine tenths seen once. Sequences were derived from peripheral blood, sampled on day 0 of AZD1222 vaccination. The receptors stem from an adult in good health.

This sequence joins TRBV27 and TRBJ1-4; no firm D call. The V gene lost 6 bases and the J gene lost 7 bases, with 15 bases spanning the gap. Germline-derived CDR1 and CDR2 are MNHEY and SMNVEV (reference sequence). The CDR3 is 14 residues long. CDR3 amino acids: CASRFTGGSEKLFF. The CDR3 region has the DNA TGTGCCAGCAGATTCACGGGAGGGTCTGAAAAACTGTTTTTT.

The rearrangement uses TRBV2 and TRBJ1-6; possible D gene TRBD1, 5 bases. Germline CDR1 reads SNHLY; CDR2 reads FYNNEI. This CDR3 is 15 amino acids long. V lost 6 bases, J lost 7 bases, and 16 bases lay in between. CDR3 sequence (DNA): TGTGCCAGCAGGCCCGGTCAGGGAGACAATTCACCCCTCCACTTT. As protein: CASRPGQGDNSPLHF.

This chain uses TRBV6-5 with TRBJ1-1; 8 bases agree with TRBD1. Looked up from germline, CDR1 is MNHEY and CDR2 is SVGAGI. This CDR3 contains 15 residues. V was clipped by 1 base and J by 7 bases; unmatched bases: 8. The CDR3: CASSYLSGGGGEAFF. The CDR3 DNA follows: TGTGCCAGCAGTTACTTGTCAGGGGGCGGGGGTGAAGCTTTCTTT.

This clone occurred once. The chain joins TRBV5-6 to TRBJ1-2; D is perhaps TRBD1 (6 bases). V lost 4 bases and J lost 1, with 8 bases in between. In germline, CDR1 is SGHDT, CDR2 YYEEEE. The length of the CDR3 is 13 residues. The CDR3 DNA reads as TGTGCCAGCAGCCCCAGGGGTAACTATGGCTACACCTTC. Its protein product is CASSPRGNYGYTF. Looking up the rest from reference TRBV5-6 and TRBJ1-2 gives the full variable domain: DAGVTQSPTHLIKTRGQQVTLRCSPKSGHDTVSWYQQALGQGPQFIFQYYEEEERQRGNFPDRFSGHQFPNYSSELNVNALLLGDSALYLCASSPRGNYGYTFGSGTRLTVV.

The chain links TRBV28 to TRBJ2-5; no clear D. The CDR3 consists of 12 residues. Trimming shortened V by 6 bases and J by 5 bases, and 10 bases separated the two germline ends. Germline V gene sequence: CDR1 MDHEN, CDR2 SYDVKM. CDR3 amino acids: CASSRPPETQYF. The CDR3 DNA sequence: TGTGCCAGCAGCAGACCCCCCGAGACCCAGTACTTC.

The rearrangement links TRBV19 to TRBJ2-1, with a tentative D call TRBD2 (6 bases). This CDR3 is 13 amino acids long. V was trimmed by 6 bases and J by 3 bases, leaving 9 bases between them. CDR1 and CDR2 from the germline V gene are LNHDA and SQIVND (reference sequence). CDR3 sequence (DNA): TGTGCCAGTAGCGTGGGGGGCTACAATGAGCAGTTCTTC. Its translation: CASSVGGYNEQFF.

The chain joins TRBV9 to TRBJ1-6; 7 bases align to TRBD1. The V and J ends lost 1 base and 7 bases, in that order; junction bases with no gene match: 5. From germline, CDR1 is SGDLS and CDR2 YYNGEE. The CDR3 contains 15 residues. DNA of the CDR3: TGTGCCAGCAGCGTACAGGGGGGAGGAAATTCACCCCTCCACTTT. The encoded protein is CASSVQGGGNSPLHF.

This clone was observed a few times. This chain joins TRBV5-8 and TRBJ1-2; D gene ambiguous. Germline V gene data show CDR1 as SGHTS and CDR2 as YDEGEE. Trimming took off 0 bases at V and 3 bases at J, with 9 bases between the two ends. This CDR3 has 14 amino acids. The CDR3 is CASSLAGSYYGYTF. The CDR3, as DNA: TGTGCCAGCAGCTTGGCTGGGTCCTACTATGGCTACACCTTC.

This chain links TRBV29-1 with TRBJ1-5; D is unclear. V was pared by 4 bases and J by 0 bases, with 4 bases between. This CDR3 contains 12 residues. The V gene's germline CDR1 is SQVTM and CDR2 ANQGSEA. The CDR3 spells CSVGDSNQPQHF. DNA for the CDR3: TGCAGCGTTGGGGATAGCAATCAGCCCCAGCATTTT.

The chain joins TRBV16 to TRBJ1-5; 8 bases match TRBD1. Germline V CDR1 and CDR2: KGHSY, FQNENV. The J segment lost 5 bases and the V segment lost 4 bases, leaving 10 bases of the junction unmatched. CDR3 length: 16 residues. CDR3 nucleotide sequence: TGTGCCAGCAGCCTCGGAGGACAGGGCGGAGATCAGCCCCAGCATTTT. It is translated as CASSLGGQGGDQPQHF.

The CDR3 sequence: CASSVGKGSSYEQYF. Here the CDR3 DNA reads TGTGCCAGCAGCGTAGGTAAAGGGAGCTCCTACGAGCAGTACTTC. The chain combines TRBV9 with TRBJ2-7; a weak D match, TRBD2 (5 bases). V was trimmed by 0 bases and J by 0 bases, leaving 10 bases between them. From germline, CDR1 is SGDLS and CDR2 YYNGEE. The CDR3 spans 15 residues.

The V call is TRBV9, the J call TRBJ2-7, with 9 bases that match TRBD1. The ends lost 3 bases at V and 2 bases at J; junction bases unmatched: 6. Germline values: CDR1 SGDLS, CDR2 YYNGEE. This CDR3 spans 15 amino acids. The CDR3 protein is CASSGRDRAAYEQYF. DNA for the CDR3: TGTGCCAGCAGCGGGAGGGACAGGGCGGCCTACGAGCAGTACTTC.

The CDR3 sequence is CASSPLHDRYNEQFF. CDR3 nucleotide sequence: TGTGCCAGCTCACCATTGCATGACCGGTACAATGAGCAGTTCTTC. The chain is built from TRBV18 and TRBJ2-1; D ambiguous. V was trimmed by 2 bases and J by 4 bases, leaving 12 bases between them. Per the germline V gene, CDR1 is KGHSH and CDR2 is LQKENI. The CDR3 covers 15 residues.

This clone was seen a single time. This chain links TRBV20-1 with TRBJ2-7, with D possibly being TRBD1 (5 bases). This CDR3 has 16 amino acids. With 3 bases removed from V and 5 bases from J, the gap between germline ends came to 23 bases. Germline assignment: CDR1 DFQATT and CDR2 SNEGSKA (reference sequence). The CDR3 protein is CSASGLDTPTANEQYF. In nucleotides, the CDR3 is TGCAGTGCTAGTGGTTTGGACACCCCTACCGCCAACGAGCAGTACTTC.

The V call is TRBV27, the J call TRBJ2-1; D uncertain. CDR3 length: 13 amino acids. Germline V gene data show CDR1 as MNHEY and CDR2 as SMNVEV (reference sequence). The ends were cut back, 5 bases at V and 5 bases at J, with 10 bases in the middle. The CDR3 nucleotides read TGTGCCAGCAGTCCACGTGGAAACAATGAGCAGTTCTTC. It yields the protein CASSPRGNNEQFF.

The chain uses TRBV2 and TRBJ1-6; possible D gene TRBD1, 6 bases. The V end lost 7 bases, the J end lost 4 bases, and 14 bases lay between the germline ends. The CDR3 totals 15 residues. Germline V gives CDR1 SNHLY, CDR2 FYNNEI. The CDR3 is CASIAEQGYNSPLHF. CDR3 nucleotides: TGTGCCAGCATCGCTGAACAGGGATATAATTCACCCCTCCACTTT.

The DNA for the CDR3 is TGTGCCAGCAGATCCGCAGGGTCAAACTATGGCTACACCTTC. This translates into CASRSAGSNYGYTF. The chain combines TRBV6-5 with TRBJ1-2, with D perhaps TRBD1 (5 bases). Germline loops: CDR1 MNHEY, CDR2 SVGAGI. Trimming cost V 6 bases and J 2 bases, with 13 bases left between them. The CDR3 has 14 amino acids.

The V call is TRBV11-2, the J call TRBJ2-3; the match to TRBD2 covers 9 bases. V trimming: 3 bases; J trimming: 0 bases; junction bases outside the gene matches: 7. The CDR3 is made up of 17 amino acids. Germline lookup yields CDR1 SGHAT and CDR2 FQNNGV. The CDR3 sequence: CASSFGLAGSSTDTQYF. In DNA form, the CDR3 reads TGTGCCAGCAGCTTCGGTCTAGCGGGGTCTAGCACAGATACGCAGTATTTT.

The rearrangement uses TRBV7-9 and TRBJ2-1; 8 nucleotides align to TRBD2. Germline trimming cut 9 bases from V and 3 bases from J; bases unmatched to any gene: 10. This CDR3 has 15 amino acids. Germline values: CDR1 SEHNR, CDR2 FQNEAQ (reference sequence). The CDR3 DNA sequence: TGTGCCAGTTCTACCAGCGGGGGTTTCTACAATGAGCAGTTCTTC. As protein: CASSTSGGFYNEQFF. Full variable domain (rest looked up from reference TRBV7-9 and TRBJ2-1): DTGVSQNPRHKITKRGQNVTFRCDPISEHNRLYWYRQTLGQGPEFLTYFQNEAQLEKSRLLSDRFSAERPKGSFSTLEIQRTEQGDSAMYLCASSTSGGFYNEQFFGPGTRLTVL.

This chain connects TRBV10-1 to TRBJ1-2, with D unclear. The CDR3 consists of 13 residues. In germline, CDR1 is WNHNN, CDR2 SYGVQD (reference sequence). V was pared by 0 bases and J by 8 bases, with 10 bases between. The CDR3 nucleotides read TGCGCCAGCAGTGAGTCGGCCCGAGGGGGCTACACCTTC. This encodes CASSESARGGYTF.

This chain's CDR3 is CASSVVGTSGGYTDTQYF. The CDR3 DNA follows: TGTGCCAGCAGCGTAGTTGGGACTAGCGGGGGGTACACAGATACGCAGTATTTT. The V and J genes are TRBV9 and TRBJ2-3; 15 bases fit TRBD2. CDR3 size: 18 residues. V dropped 0 bases and J dropped 2; count of bases not matched to a gene: 4. CDR1 is SGDLS and CDR2 is YYNGEE in the germline V gene.

The genes are TRBV6-1 and TRBJ2-1; D assignment may be TRBD1 or TRBD2 (6 bases each). CDR1 MNHNS and CDR2 SASEGT come from the germline V gene. The CDR3 spans 14 residues. V was pared by 1 base and J by 8 bases, with 12 bases between. CDR3: CASSEDREDDEQFF. DNA of the CDR3: TGTGCCAGCAGTGAAGACAGGGAGGATGATGAGCAGTTCTTC.

The chain joins TRBV7-2 to TRBJ2-5; TRBD2 agrees at 13 bases. Germline V gives CDR1 SGHTA, CDR2 FQGNSA. With V trimmed by 4 bases and J by 4 bases, 6 bases remained unmatched. This CDR3 region has 16 residues. DNA for the CDR3: TGTGCCAGCAGCTACGGACTAGCGGGGGCGGGAGAGACCCAGTACTTC. Protein sequence: CASSYGLAGAGETQYF. Combining the CDR3 with reference TRBV7-2 and TRBJ2-5 gives the whole variable domain GAGVSQSPSNKVTEKGKDVELRCDPISGHTALYWYRQSLGQGLEFLIYFQGNSAPDKSGLPSDRFSAERTGGSVSTLTIQRTQQEDSAVYLCASSYGLAGAGETQYFGPGTRLLVL.

The chain is built from TRBV28 and TRBJ2-3; D remains unclear. Trimming removed 5 bases from V and 3 bases from J, with 9 bases in between. This CDR3 contains 13 residues. Germline loops: CDR1 MDHEN, CDR2 SYDVKM. The CDR3 region is CASSPSQTDTQYF. DNA of the CDR3: TGTGCCAGCAGTCCATCACAGACAGATACGCAGTATTTT.

V usage is TRBV5-4 and J usage is TRBJ2-1; 11 nucleotides agree with TRBD1. Germline V gene sequence: CDR1 SGHNT, CDR2 YYREEE (reference sequence). V shed 4 bases and J 8 bases; nucleotides not matched to a gene: 5. CDR3 size: 14 residues. CDR3 nucleotides: TGTGCCAGCAGCCTAGGACAGGGGGCCTATGAGCAGTTCTTC. Translated, it gives CASSLGQGAYEQFF.

CDR3 loop: CASSPSAGGPNEKLFF. Here the CDR3 DNA reads TGTGCCAGCTCACCCTCAGCGGGGGGACCTAATGAAAAACTGTTTTTT. The chain employs TRBV18 and TRBJ1-4; a weak D match, TRBD1 (5 bases). The CDR3 covers 16 residues. Germline V gene lookup returns CDR1 KGHSH and CDR2 LQKENI. The V end was cut by 3 bases, the J end by 3 bases, with 14 bases between.

The V call is TRBV7-8, the J call TRBJ1-2; 7 positions match TRBD1. The V and J ends lost 5 bases and 9 bases, in that order; junction bases with no gene match: 6. This CDR3 contains 12 residues. Germline V gene data show CDR1 as SGHVS and CDR2 as FQNEAQ. DNA of the CDR3: TGTGCCAGCAGCCCACGACAGGGTAGCTACACCTTC. This codes for CASSPRQGSYTF.